This is a list of T cell receptor beta chains from one sample in a study of blood T cells in healthy people across ages. TCRdb re-derived calls from the 5' RACE reads in MiXCR, one entry per CDR3 protein. The sample has about 280,000 distinct CDR3 sequences, roughly 29% seen once; the top ten hold about 30%. Sequences were obtained from blood. These receptors all stem from a woman between 70 and 85 years old in good health. The conserved cysteine and the conserved F or W are not part of the CDR3 here. Clone size appears in some rows only: once, few, many, or a class for an expanded clone.

. TRBV20-1 SARDPLQGVLGAF
. TRBV20-1 SAASPRLGGTQY
. TRBV18 ASSSTETGNTIY
. TRBV20-1 SARDWTRGWETQY
few TRBV12-5 ASGLGGTTGELF
. TRBV4-3 ASSRDRTGYNEQF
. TRBV20-1 SALNLILAGEQY
few TRBV28 ASSTPVETQY
few TRBV11-2 ASSFFTGQETQY
. TRBV6-1 ASSERSVHNEQF
. TRBV6-5 ASSYSFPSGRWRSTDTQY
. TRBV7-9 ASSSSQGHNSPLH
few TRBV6-6 ASQGGFGTDTQY
. TRBV19 ASTTTYRGANTEAF
few TRBV7-2 ASSSIVGTQY
. TRBV6-5 ASSYSRPPNEKLF
few TRBV9 ASSVEGLDWNEQY
. TRBV12-3/TRBV12-4 ASSLGTSGEQY
few TRBV6-5 ASSYTKPGEQF
. TRBV11-3 ASSRGGEREWY
many TRBV5-1 ASSLDFGNTEAF
. TRBV5-5 ASSQYWNQPQH
many TRBV11-2 ASSVTSGRPTDTQY
many TRBV20-1 SAGSGTGGWDEQF
few TRBV6-6 ASSYSGGQVGNTIY
. TRBV6-5 ASALSGGSEKLF
. TRBV28 ASSIGQGYNQPQH
. TRBV12-3/TRBV12-4 ASSFAGQGKNIQY
few TRBV27 ASSRGGQYEQY
few TRBV7-9 ASSPSGTGSTEAF
. TRBV6-1 ASSEVIAGGYNEQF
. TRBV6-1 ASSPIGQGLKDYGYT
. TRBV7-2 ASSSIPGQGTEAF
few TRBV14 ASSQDWWEGYT
few TRBV6-2/TRBV6-3 ASRGGNYGYT
few TRBV28 ASSATGQGDTEAF
. TRBV4-1 ASSPLYGGENIQY
. TRBV20-1 SAAGTASGNTIY
. TRBV20-1 SARDANTGELF